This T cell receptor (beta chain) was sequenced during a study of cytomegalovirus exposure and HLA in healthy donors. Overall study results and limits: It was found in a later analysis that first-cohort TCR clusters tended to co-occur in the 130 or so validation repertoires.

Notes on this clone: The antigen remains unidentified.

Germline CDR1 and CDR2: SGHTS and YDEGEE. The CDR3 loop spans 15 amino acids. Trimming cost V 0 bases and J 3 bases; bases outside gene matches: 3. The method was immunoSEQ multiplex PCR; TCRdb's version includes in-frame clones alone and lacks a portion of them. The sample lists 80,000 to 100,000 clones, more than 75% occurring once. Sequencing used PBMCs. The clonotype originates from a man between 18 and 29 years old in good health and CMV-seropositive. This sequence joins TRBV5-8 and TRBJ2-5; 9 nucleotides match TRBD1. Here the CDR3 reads CASSLGGQGKETQYF. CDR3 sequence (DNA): TGTGCCAGCAGCTTGGGAGGACAGGGGAAAGAGACCCAGTACTTC. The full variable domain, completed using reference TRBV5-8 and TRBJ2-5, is EAGVTQSPTHLIKTRGQQATLRCSPISGHTSVYWYQQALGLGLQFLLWYDEGEERNRGNFPPRFSGRQFPNYSSELNVNALELEDSALYLCASSLGGQGKETQYFGPGTRLLVL.